What follows are 22 T cell receptor beta chains derived from one specimen sequenced in a study of blood T cell repertoires in COVID-19. TCRdb's table, derived via immunoSEQ multiplex PCR, lists solely in-frame clones and lacks some. The sample contains about 320,000 clones, 80% to 90% of which appear only once. Sequencing used PBMCs or T cells enriched from blood (not recorded which). The receptors shown here come from a man aged 30-40 years who had recovered from COVID-19.

This sequence joins TRBV7-2 and TRBJ1-2, with D perhaps TRBD1 (5 bases). This CDR3 spans 16 amino acids. V lost 5 bases to trimming and J lost 8 bases, with 24 bases between them. CDR1 is SGHTA and CDR2 is FQGNSA in the germline V gene. The CDR3 spells CASSAGGVGRVGGYTF. The CDR3 DNA reads TGTGCCAGCAGCGCCGGTGGCGTCGGCAGGGTGGGGGGCTACACCTTC.

This chain uses TRBV13 with TRBJ2-4; 11 bases align to TRBD2. V trimming: 3 bases; J trimming: 7 bases; junction bases outside the gene matches: 5. The germline gives CDR1 PRHDT, CDR2 FYEKMQ (reference sequence). This CDR3 has 15 amino acids. This CDR3 reads CASSLGSGGANIQYF. The CDR3 coding sequence is TGTGCCAGCAGCTTGGGTAGCGGGGGGGCCAACATTCAGTACTTC.

The V gene is TRBV11-2, the J gene TRBJ2-7; no firm D call. Per the germline V gene, CDR1 is SGHAT and CDR2 is FQNNGV. With 6 bases removed from V and 3 bases from J, the gap between germline ends came to 12 bases. The CDR3 covers 13 residues. The CDR3 loop reads CASRLRPDYEQYF. The DNA of the CDR3 is TGTGCCAGCAGACTGCGGCCAGACTACGAGCAGTACTTC.

The chain couples TRBV24-1 to TRBJ2-5, with D perhaps TRBD2 (6 bases). Germline V CDR1 and CDR2: KGHDR, SFDVKD. V lost 4 bases and J lost 5, with 16 bases in between. The CDR3 has 15 residues. DNA of the CDR3: TGTGCCACCAGTGACGTTGCGGGACCAGGGGAGACCCAGTACTTC. Its protein is CATSDVAGPGETQYF.

This sequence joins TRBV15 and TRBJ1-3, with a tentative D call TRBD1 (5 bases). There are 15 residues in the CDR3. Trimming left V 0 bases short and J 2 bases short, with 8 bases between. From germline, CDR1 is LNHNV and CDR2 YYDKDF (reference sequence). CDR3 sequence: CATSRDGGAGNTIYF. The CDR3 region has the DNA TGTGCCACCAGCAGAGATGGGGGGGCTGGAAACACCATATATTTT.

The rearrangement uses TRBV18 and TRBJ1-1, with 9 bases aligning to TRBD1. CDR1 is KGHSH, CDR2 LQKENI, per germline. CDR3 length: 17 residues. V was clipped by 4 bases and J by 1 base; unmatched bases: 10. The DNA for the CDR3 is TGTGCCAGCTCACGGGAGAGGGACAGGGTGACGAACACTGAAGCTTTCTTT. Its protein product is CASSRERDRVTNTEAFF. Using reference TRBV18 and TRBJ1-1 for the parts outside the CDR3, the full variable domain is NAGVMQNPRHLVRRRGQEARLRCSPMKGHSHVYWYRQLPEEGLKFMVYLQKENIIDESGMPKERFSAEFPKEGPSILRIQQVVRGDSAAYFCASSRERDRVTNTEAFFGQGTRLTVV.

V is TRBV7-9 and J is TRBJ1-3, with TRBD1 matching over 8 bases. The CDR3 consists of 16 residues. Germline loops: CDR1 SEHNR, CDR2 FQNEAQ (reference sequence). Trimming cost V 4 bases and J 4 bases; bases outside gene matches: 9. CDR3 in DNA: TGTGCCAGCAGCTCAAGAGACAGGGGTCTCGGAAACACCATATATTTT. This codes for CASSSRDRGLGNTIYF.

J is TRBJ2-1 and V is TRBV7-8; a weak D match, TRBD2 (6 bases). The V gene's germline CDR1 is SGHVS and CDR2 FQNEAQ. The V and J ends lost 5 bases and 3 bases respectively, with 20 bases between them. This CDR3 contains 17 residues. CDR3 bases: TGTGCCAGCAGCCCTAGTTCCCGGGACTCAGTCTACAATGAGCAGTTCTTC. Its protein is CASSPSSRDSVYNEQFF. Full variable domain (remainder filled in from reference TRBV7-8 and TRBJ2-1): GAGVSQSPRYKVAKRGQDVALRCDPISGHVSLFWYQQALGQGPEFLTYFQNEAQLDKSGLPSDRFFAERPEGSVSTLKIQRTQQEDSAVYLCASSPSSRDSVYNEQFFGPGTRLTVL.

A few counts support this clone. For the CDR3, the DNA is TGCGCCAGCAGTCCGAGACAGGGAAGCAATCAGCCCCAGCATTTT. Translated, it gives CASSPRQGSNQPQHF. The chain is built from TRBV4-1 and TRBJ1-5; 7 nucleotides agree with TRBD1. The CDR3 consists of 15 residues. After removal of 6 bases from V and 1 base from J, the junction contained 6 bases not matched to a gene. Germline V gene data show CDR1 as MGHRA and CDR2 as YSYEKL.

The chain employs TRBV5-4 and TRBJ2-3; the match to TRBD1 covers 9 bases. The length of the CDR3 is 13 residues. Germline V gene sequence: CDR1 SGHNT, CDR2 YYREEE (reference sequence). Trimming removed 4 bases from V and 5 bases from J; junction bases left unmatched: 2. CDR3 DNA sequence: TGTGCCAGCAGCCCGGACAGGGGAGATACGCAGTATTTT. Translated: CASSPDRGDTQYF.

The CDR3 region is CASSYRLGVGQPQHF. CDR3 DNA sequence: TGTGCCAGCAGTTACCGGTTAGGGGTTGGTCAGCCCCAGCATTTT. The rearrangement links TRBV6-5 to TRBJ1-5; D may be TRBD1 (5 bases). V lost 2 bases, J lost 6 bases, and 14 bases lay in between. This CDR3 is built from 15 residues. The germline V gene has CDR1 MNHEY and CDR2 SVGAGI.

V usage is TRBV25-1 and J usage is TRBJ2-3; 9 nucleotides match TRBD2. The CDR3 has 16 residues. J lost 2 bases, V lost 10 bases, and 13 bases had no gene match. Germline V gives CDR1 MGHDK, CDR2 SYGVNS. CDR3 region: CATESASGKNTDTQYF. Written as DNA, the CDR3 is TGTGCCACCGAGTCCGCTAGCGGGAAAAACACAGATACGCAGTATTTT.

This chain joins TRBV10-3 and TRBJ2-1, with 13 bases matching TRBD2. Trimming cost V 9 bases and J 0 bases; bases outside gene matches: 8. Germline V CDR1 and CDR2: ENHRY, SYGVKD. This CDR3 is built from 17 residues. As DNA, the CDR3 is TGTGCCATTAGGACTAGCGGGGGCATACCCTCCTACAATGAGCAGTTCTTC. As protein: CAIRTSGGIPSYNEQFF.

This rearrangement joins TRBV5-6 to TRBJ2-1; 7 bases fit TRBD1. The germline V gene has CDR1 SGHDT and CDR2 YYEEEE. The CDR3 has 16 amino acids. J was trimmed by 0 bases and V by 1 base; bases with no gene match: 4. The CDR3 reads CASSLTGASSYNEQFF. The CDR3 DNA is TGTGCCAGCAGCTTGACAGGGGCGAGCTCCTACAATGAGCAGTTCTTC. Full variable domain (remainder filled in from reference TRBV5-6 and TRBJ2-1): DAGVTQSPTHLIKTRGQQVTLRCSPKSGHDTVSWYQQALGQGPQFIFQYYEEEERQRGNFPDRFSGHQFPNYSSELNVNALLLGDSALYLCASSLTGASSYNEQFFGPGTRLTVL.

The chain links TRBV7-8 to TRBJ1-6; TRBD1 aligns across 8 bases. Per the germline V gene, CDR1 is SGHVS and CDR2 is FQNEAQ. CDR3 length equals 19 residues. V shed 3 bases, J shed 4 bases, and the junction held 14 bases outside the gene matches. This chain's CDR3 is CASSLLGTGHPLYNSPLHF. In DNA, the CDR3 is TGTGCCAGCAGCTTGCTCGGGACAGGACACCCTTTATATAATTCACCCCTCCACTTT.

The chain joins TRBV21-1 to TRBJ1-5. TRBV21-1 is designated a pseudogene. This CDR3 spans 12 amino acids. CDR3: CASSPPNRPQHF. The CDR3 DNA sequence: TGTGCCAGCAGCCCCCCTAATCGGCCCCAGCATTTT.

The chain combines TRBV12-1 with TRBJ2-5; the D call TRBD2 from the table was never checked on the DNA. TRBV12-1 is shown as a pseudogene. CDR3 length: 16 residues. The CDR3 DNA is TGTGCCAGCAGCTTTGAGGGGACTAGAAGTGGAGAGACCCAGTACTTC. Protein: CASSFEGTRSGETQYF.

The V gene is TRBV19, the J gene TRBJ2-5, with 9 nucleotides matching TRBD2. V gave up 7 bases and J gave up 5 bases; unmatched junction bases: 11. This CDR3 is 15 amino acids long. Germline V gene sequence: CDR1 LNHDA, CDR2 SQIVND (reference sequence). The CDR3 DNA is TGTGCCAGTACCTCTATGCGGGGGGGCCAGGAGACCCAGTACTTC. It yields the protein CASTSMRGGQETQYF.

The V call is TRBV2, the J call TRBJ1-5, with TRBD1 identical over 7 bases. V lost 3 bases, J lost 4 bases, and 6 bases stayed unmatched. The CDR3 has 15 amino acids. Germline V lookup: CDR1 SNHLY, CDR2 FYNNEI. This CDR3 reads CASSDSTGANQPQHF. The DNA of the CDR3 is TGTGCCAGCAGTGATAGCACAGGGGCTAATCAGCCCCAGCATTTT.

The J gene is TRBJ2-7, the V gene TRBV27; no clear D. The germline gives CDR1 MNHEY, CDR2 SMNVEV (reference sequence). This CDR3 spans 13 amino acids. The V end lost 0 bases, the J end lost 2 bases, and 5 bases lay between the germline ends. The CDR3 bases are TGTGCCAGCAGTTTATCGGCTCCCTACGAGCAGTACTTC. It is translated as CASSLSAPYEQYF.

The V call is TRBV6-5, the J call TRBJ2-7, with TRBD1 matching over 8 bases. V gave up 0 bases and J gave up 6 bases; unmatched junction bases: 7. Germline V gene sequence: CDR1 MNHEY, CDR2 SVGAGI. The CDR3 runs to 15 residues. CDR3 amino acids: CASSYSDQGASEQYF. For the CDR3, the DNA is TGTGCCAGCAGTTACTCGGACCAGGGGGCCAGCGAGCAGTACTTC.

This rearrangement joins TRBV28 to TRBJ1-6, with D uncertain. CDR1 is MDHEN and CDR2 is SYDVKM in the germline V gene. The CDR3 has 12 residues. Deletions cut 5 bases from V and 7 bases from J, with 6 bases between. CDR3 DNA sequence: TGTGCCAGCAGTCCTAGGAATTCACCCCTCCACTTT. Translated, it gives CASSPRNSPLHF.